The sequence of this T cell receptor beta chain was determined in a study of Ad26.COV2.S vaccination and SARS-CoV-2 variants (dated by TCRdb to about 2021). Concerning the study at large: Vaccine-arm donors came from COV1001, a multicentre, randomized, double-blind, placebo-controlled phase I-IIa trial of Ad26.COV2.S in healthy adults. Dosing of Ad26.COV2.S was intramuscular, at either 5x10^10 or 1x10^11 viral particles, delivered as one shot or as two shots spaced 56 days apart. Participants in the trial were split at random into five groups of five each, receiving low-dose or high-dose Ad26.COV2.S once or twice, or else placebo on both occasions. Sequencing of the TCRbeta repertoire served to evaluate the specificity and breadth of SARS-CoV-2-reactive T cell receptors following Ad26.COV2.S vaccination. A total of 32 samples were included in the TCR-sequenced set, comprising about 20 Ad26.COV2.S vaccine recipients, 5 placebo recipients and 8 SARS-CoV-2 convalescent individuals. Investigators remained blinded to trial group allocation during experiments and outcome assessment.

The sample's treatment or condition label, in plain terms: roughly 18 received Ad26.COV2.S at low or high dose, single or two shots; about 5 received placebo; per-sample allocation not given. For vaccine and placebo recipients, the sequenced repertoires came from samples collected on day 63 after the first injection. Cohort 1b enrolled around 24 adults aged 18-55 years at a single site in Boston, USA, between 29 July and 7 August 2020. As a vaccine, Ad26.COV2.S was a replication-incompetent adenovirus type 26 vector that expressed a prefusion-stabilized SARS-CoV-2 spike protein derived from the original Wuhan strain. About this clone itself: The specificity of this receptor is unknown. No base quality values were provided; no much bigger clone lies one nucleotide off.

The study at large found these results: Vaccine and placebo recipients had similar non-spike TCR breadth, a finding consistent with the vaccine containing only spike. The study was not powered for comparison of responses between vaccine doses or regimens. The authors noted that the TCR breadth and depth analyses may have underestimated total T cell responses. Ad26.COV2.S recipients had higher spike-specific TCR breadth than placebo recipients (P = 0.0014). After vaccination, substantial breadth of spike-specific CD8+ and CD4+ T cell responses was reported.

Trimming removed 6 bases from V and 4 bases from J; the gene matches leave 6 bases unexplained. From the cysteine through the phenylalanine, the CDR3 covers 14 amino acids. The entry retains the CDR3 DNA only, 42 bases that are in frame from base 1. The germline V gene yields MNHEY for CDR1 and SVGEGT for CDR2. The immunoSEQ Assay was the method used to sequence TCRbeta CDR3 regions. After extraction, genomic DNA underwent amplification by bias-controlled multiplex PCR, followed by high-throughput sequencing. The original methods were these. To quantify the absolute abundance of every unique TCRbeta CDR3 region, sequences were collapsed and filtered. T cell fraction was estimated by normalizing TCRbeta template counts to usable DNA, which was measured by amplifying reference genes present in all nucleated cells. Repertoire TCRs were annotated as SARS-CoV-2-specific by exact matching of V gene, CDR3 amino acid sequence and J gene to a known reactive TCR set. The reference SARS-CoV-2 TCR set was derived from MIRA and filtered for enrichment in COVID-19-positive ImmuneCODE repertoires, a step that removed public or cross-reactive TCRs. Drawing on the MIRA antigens, annotated TCRs were analysed further at the level of specific ORF or position within ORF. Breadth was defined as the number of annotated unique rearrangements divided by the total number of unique productive rearrangements, and depth was defined as the summed frequency of the annotated unique rearrangements. TCR breadth was compared between groups using two-sided Wilcoxon rank-sum tests. TCRdb stores this immuneACCESS table with in-frame sequences only. Part of the clones is absent; in the studies checked, under half of the shortfall reflects unresolved V genes, and no reason is known for the rest. V and J calls and clone size follow that table, whereas D and trimming were derived from the DNA. Present in this sample are about 390,000 clones, about 90% of which were seen just once. Around 1.7% of the sample goes to the ten largest clones.

Material: peripheral blood, obtained in a trial of Ad26.COV2.S vaccine versus placebo. This sequence originates from a person between 18 and 65 years old who received the Ad26.COV2.S COVID-19 vaccine or a placebo. The V and J genes are TRBV6-2 or TRBV6-3 and TRBJ2-3, with TRBD1 matching 8 junction bases. The CDR3 corresponds to CASSSDRAADTQYF. In nucleotides, the sequence is TGTGCCAGCAGCTCGGACAGGGCTGCAGATACGCAGTATTTT.